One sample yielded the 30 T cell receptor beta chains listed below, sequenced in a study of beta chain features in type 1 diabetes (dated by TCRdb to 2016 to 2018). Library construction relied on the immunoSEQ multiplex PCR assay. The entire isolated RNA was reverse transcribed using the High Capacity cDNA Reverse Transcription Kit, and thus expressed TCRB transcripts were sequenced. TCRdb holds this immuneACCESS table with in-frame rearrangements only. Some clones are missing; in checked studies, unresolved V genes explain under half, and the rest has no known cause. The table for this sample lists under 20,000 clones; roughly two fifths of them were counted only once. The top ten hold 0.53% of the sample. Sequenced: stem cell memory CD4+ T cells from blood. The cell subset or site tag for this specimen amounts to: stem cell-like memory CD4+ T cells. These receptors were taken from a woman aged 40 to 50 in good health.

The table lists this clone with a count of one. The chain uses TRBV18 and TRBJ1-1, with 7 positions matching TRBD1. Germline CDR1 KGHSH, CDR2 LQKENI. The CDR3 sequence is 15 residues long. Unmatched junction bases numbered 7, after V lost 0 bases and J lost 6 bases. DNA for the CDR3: TGTGCCAGCTCACCACCCGGGACAGCGACCTCTGAAGCTTTCTTT. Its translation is CASSPPGTATSEAFF.

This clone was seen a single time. The CDR3 is CASHRQDNEQFF. CDR3 in DNA: TGTGCCAGTCACCGACAGGACAATGAGCAGTTCTTC. This chain links TRBV11-3 with TRBJ2-1; D is possibly TRBD1 (6 bases). V lost 9 bases, J lost 5 bases, and 11 bases lay in between. Germline CDR1 and CDR2: SGHNT and YENEEA. CDR3 length: 12 residues.

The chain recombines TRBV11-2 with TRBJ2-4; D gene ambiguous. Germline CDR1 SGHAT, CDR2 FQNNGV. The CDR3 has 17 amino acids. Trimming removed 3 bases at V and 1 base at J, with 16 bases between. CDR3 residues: CASSFRLAASAKNIQYF. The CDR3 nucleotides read TGTGCCAGCAGCTTCCGCTTGGCCGCCTCGGCCAAAAACATTCAGTACTTC.

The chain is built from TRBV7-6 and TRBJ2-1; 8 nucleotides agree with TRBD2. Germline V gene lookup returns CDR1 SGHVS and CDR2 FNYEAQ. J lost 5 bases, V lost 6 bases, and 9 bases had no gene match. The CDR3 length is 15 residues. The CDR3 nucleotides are TGTGCCAGCAGTTCCAAGCGGGGGTCCCACAATGAGCAGTTCTTC. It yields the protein CASSSKRGSHNEQFF.

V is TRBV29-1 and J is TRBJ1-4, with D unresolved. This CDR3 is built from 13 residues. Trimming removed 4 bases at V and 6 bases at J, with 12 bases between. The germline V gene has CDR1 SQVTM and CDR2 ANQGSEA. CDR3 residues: CSVGWRNDEKLFF. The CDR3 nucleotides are TGCAGCGTTGGGTGGAGGAATGATGAAAAACTGTTTTTT.

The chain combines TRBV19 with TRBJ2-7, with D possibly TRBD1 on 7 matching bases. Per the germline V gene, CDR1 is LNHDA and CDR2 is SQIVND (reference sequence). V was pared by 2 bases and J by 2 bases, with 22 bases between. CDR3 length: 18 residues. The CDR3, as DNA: TGTGCCAGTAGTATAATTTTCGGGGGCGGCAGGGGGACCTACGAGCAGTACTTC. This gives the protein CASSIIFGGGRGTYEQYF.

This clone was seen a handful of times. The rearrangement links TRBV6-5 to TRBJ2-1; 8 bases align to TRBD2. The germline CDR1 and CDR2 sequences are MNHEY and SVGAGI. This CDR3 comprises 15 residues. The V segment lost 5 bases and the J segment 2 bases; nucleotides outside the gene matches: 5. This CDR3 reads CASSTTGGAYNEQFF. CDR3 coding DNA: TGTGCCAGCAGTACGACCGGGGGGGCCTACAATGAGCAGTTCTTC.

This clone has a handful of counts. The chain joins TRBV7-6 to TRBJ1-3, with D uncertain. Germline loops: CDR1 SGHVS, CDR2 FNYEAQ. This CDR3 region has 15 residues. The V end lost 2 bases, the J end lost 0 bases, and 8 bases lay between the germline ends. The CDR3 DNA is TGTGCCAGCAGCTTATCGGGAGTCTCTGGAAACACCATATATTTT. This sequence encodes CASSLSGVSGNTIYF.

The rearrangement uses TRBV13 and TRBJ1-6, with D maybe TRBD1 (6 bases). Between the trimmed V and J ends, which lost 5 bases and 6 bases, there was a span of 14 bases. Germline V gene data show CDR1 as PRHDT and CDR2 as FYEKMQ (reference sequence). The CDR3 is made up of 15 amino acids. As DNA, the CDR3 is TGTGCCAGCAGCACGCGGCAGGGGCCTAATTCACCCCTCCACTTT. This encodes CASSTRQGPNSPLHF.

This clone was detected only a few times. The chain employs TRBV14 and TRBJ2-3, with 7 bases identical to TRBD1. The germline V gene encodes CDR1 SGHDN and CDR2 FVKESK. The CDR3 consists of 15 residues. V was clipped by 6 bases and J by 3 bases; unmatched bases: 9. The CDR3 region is CASRKTGLGTDTQYF. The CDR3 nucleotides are TGTGCCAGCAGAAAGACAGGGTTGGGAACAGATACGCAGTATTTT.

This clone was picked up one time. Written as DNA, the CDR3 is TGTGCCAGCAGGGAGGGTGGCAGCTCTGGAAACACCATATATTTT. This sequence encodes CASREGGSSGNTIYF. The J gene is TRBJ1-3, the V gene TRBV6-6; the D is unclear. Germline V gene lookup returns CDR1 MNHNY and CDR2 SVGAGI (reference sequence). This CDR3 has 15 amino acids. Trimming removed 6 bases at V and 0 bases at J, with 12 bases between.

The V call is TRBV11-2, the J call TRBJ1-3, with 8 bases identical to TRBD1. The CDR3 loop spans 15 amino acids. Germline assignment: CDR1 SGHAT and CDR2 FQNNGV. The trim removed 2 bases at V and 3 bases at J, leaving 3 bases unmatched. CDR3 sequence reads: CASSLQGALGNTIYF. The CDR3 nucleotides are TGTGCCAGCAGCTTACAGGGGGCGCTTGGAAACACCATATATTTT.

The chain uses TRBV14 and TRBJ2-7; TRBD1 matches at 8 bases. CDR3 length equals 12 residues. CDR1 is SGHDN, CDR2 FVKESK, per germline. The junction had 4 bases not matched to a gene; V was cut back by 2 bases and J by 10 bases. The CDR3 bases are TGTGCCAGCAGCCAAAGTGGGACAGGACAGTACTTC. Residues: CASSQSGTGQYF.

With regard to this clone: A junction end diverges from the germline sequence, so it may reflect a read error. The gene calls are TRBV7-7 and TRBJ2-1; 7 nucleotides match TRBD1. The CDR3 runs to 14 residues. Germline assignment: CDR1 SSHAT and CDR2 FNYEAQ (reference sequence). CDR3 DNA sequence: TGTGCTAGCAGCTTGACAGGGAACTACAATGAGCAGTTCTTC. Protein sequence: CASSLTGNYNEQFF.

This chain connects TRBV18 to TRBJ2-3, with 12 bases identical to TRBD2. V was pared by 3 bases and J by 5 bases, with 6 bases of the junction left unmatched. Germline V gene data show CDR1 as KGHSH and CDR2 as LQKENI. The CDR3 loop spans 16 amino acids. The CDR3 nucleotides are TGTGCCAGCTCACCCGGACTAGCGGGGTATCGAGATACGCAGTATTTT. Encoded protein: CASSPGLAGYRDTQYF.

The CDR3 protein is CASSPSSTREAFF. The DNA of the CDR3 is TGTGCCAGCTCACCAAGTAGTACGAGGGAAGCTTTCTTT. The chain employs TRBV18 and TRBJ1-1; D call uncertain. Germline CDR1 KGHSH, CDR2 LQKENI. The CDR3 totals 13 residues. V shed 2 bases and J shed 8 bases, with 12 bases lying between them.

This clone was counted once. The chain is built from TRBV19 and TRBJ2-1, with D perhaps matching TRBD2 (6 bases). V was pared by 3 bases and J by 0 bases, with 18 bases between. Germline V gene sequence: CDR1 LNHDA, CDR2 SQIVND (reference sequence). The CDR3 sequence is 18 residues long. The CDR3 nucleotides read TGTGCCAGTAGTATGTTGGGGGGAGCGGTTAGCTCCTACAATGAGCAGTTCTTC. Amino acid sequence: CASSMLGGAVSSYNEQFF. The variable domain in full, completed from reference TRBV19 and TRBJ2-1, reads DGGITQSPKYLFRKEGQNVTLSCEQNLNHDAMYWYRQDPGQGLRLIYYSQIVNDFQKGDIAEGYSVSREKKESFPLTVTSAQKNPTAFYLCASSMLGGAVSSYNEQFFGPGTRLTVL.

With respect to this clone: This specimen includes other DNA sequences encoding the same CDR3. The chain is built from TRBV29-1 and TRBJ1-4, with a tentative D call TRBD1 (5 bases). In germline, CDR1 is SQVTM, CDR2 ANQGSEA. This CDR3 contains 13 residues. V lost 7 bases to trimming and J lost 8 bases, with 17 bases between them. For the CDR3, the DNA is TGCAGCGCCCACGTGGGGGGGTTCGAAAAACTGTTTTTT. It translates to CSAHVGGFEKLFF.

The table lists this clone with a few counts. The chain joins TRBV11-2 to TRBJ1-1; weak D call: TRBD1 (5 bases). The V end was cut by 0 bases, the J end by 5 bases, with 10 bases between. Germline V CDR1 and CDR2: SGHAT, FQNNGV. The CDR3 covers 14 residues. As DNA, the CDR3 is TGTGCCAGCAGCTTAGATACGGGGGGTACTGAAGCTTTCTTT. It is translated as CASSLDTGGTEAFF.

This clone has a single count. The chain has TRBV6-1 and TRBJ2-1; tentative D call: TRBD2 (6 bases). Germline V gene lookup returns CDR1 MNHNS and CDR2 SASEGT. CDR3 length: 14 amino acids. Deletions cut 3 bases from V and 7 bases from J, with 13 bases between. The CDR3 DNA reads TGTGCCAGCAGTGAGGCCTCTGCGGGGAATGAGCAGTTCTTC. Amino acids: CASSEASAGNEQFF.

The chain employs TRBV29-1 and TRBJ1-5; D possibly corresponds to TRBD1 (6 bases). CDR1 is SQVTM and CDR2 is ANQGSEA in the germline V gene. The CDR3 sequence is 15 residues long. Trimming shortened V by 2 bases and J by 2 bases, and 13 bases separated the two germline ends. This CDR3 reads CSVEIQGGGNQPQHF. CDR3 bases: TGCAGCGTTGAAATACAGGGTGGCGGCAATCAGCCCCAGCATTTT.

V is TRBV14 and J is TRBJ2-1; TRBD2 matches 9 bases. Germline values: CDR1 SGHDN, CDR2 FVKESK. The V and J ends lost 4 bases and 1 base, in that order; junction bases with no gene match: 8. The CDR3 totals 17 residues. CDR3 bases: TGTGCCAGCAGCCCCAGAGCGGGGGGTTGGTCCTACAATGAGCAGTTCTTC. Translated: CASSPRAGGWSYNEQFF.

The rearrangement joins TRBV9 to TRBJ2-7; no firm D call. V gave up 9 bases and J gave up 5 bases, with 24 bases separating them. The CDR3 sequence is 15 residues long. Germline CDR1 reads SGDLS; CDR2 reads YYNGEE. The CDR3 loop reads CATPTPPQIQHEQYF. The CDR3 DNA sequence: TGTGCCACGCCAACCCCACCCCAGATTCAACACGAGCAGTACTTC.

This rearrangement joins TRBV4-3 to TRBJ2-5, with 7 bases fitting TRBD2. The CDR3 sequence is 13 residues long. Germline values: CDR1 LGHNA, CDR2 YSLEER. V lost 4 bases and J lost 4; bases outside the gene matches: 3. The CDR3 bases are TGCGCCAGCAGCCCACCGGGGGGAGAGACCCAGTACTTC. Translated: CASSPPGGETQYF.

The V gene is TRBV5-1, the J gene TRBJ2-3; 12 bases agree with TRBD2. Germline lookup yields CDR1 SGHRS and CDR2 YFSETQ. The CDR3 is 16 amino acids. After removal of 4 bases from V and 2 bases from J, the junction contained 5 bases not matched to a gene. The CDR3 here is CASSTTSGGLTDTQYF. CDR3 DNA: TGCGCCAGCAGCACCACTAGCGGGGGGCTCACAGATACGCAGTATTTT.

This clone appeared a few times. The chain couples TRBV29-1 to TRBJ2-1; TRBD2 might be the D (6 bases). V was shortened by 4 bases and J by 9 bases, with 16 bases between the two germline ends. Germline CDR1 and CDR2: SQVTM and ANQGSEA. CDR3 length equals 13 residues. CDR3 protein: CSVARRLDSEQFF. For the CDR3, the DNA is TGCAGCGTTGCCCGGAGACTAGACAGTGAGCAGTTCTTC.

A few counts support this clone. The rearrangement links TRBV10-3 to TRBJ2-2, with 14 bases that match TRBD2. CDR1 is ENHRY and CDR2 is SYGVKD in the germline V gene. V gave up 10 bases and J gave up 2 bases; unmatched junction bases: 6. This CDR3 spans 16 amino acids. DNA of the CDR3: TGTGCCACCAAGACTAGCGGGGGGGTCAACACCGGGGAGCTGTTTTTT. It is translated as CATKTSGGVNTGELFF.

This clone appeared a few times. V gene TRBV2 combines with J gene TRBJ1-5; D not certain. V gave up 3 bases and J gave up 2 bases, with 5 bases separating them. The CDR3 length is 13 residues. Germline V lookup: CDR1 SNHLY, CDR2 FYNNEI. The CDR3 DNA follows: TGTGCCAGCAGTGAGGAGGGCAATCAGCCCCAGCATTTT. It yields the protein CASSEEGNQPQHF. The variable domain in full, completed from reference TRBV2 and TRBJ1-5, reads EPEVTQTPSHQVTQMGQEVILRCVPISNHLYFYWYRQILGQKVEFLVSFYNNEISEKSEIFDDQFSVERPDGSNFTLKIRSTKLEDSAMYFCASSEEGNQPQHFGDGTRLSIL.

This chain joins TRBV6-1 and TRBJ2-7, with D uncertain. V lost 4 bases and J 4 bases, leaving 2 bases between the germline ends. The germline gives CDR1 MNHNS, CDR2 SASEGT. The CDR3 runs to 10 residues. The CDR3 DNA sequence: TGTGCCAGCAGTGTATACGAGCAGTACTTC. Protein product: CASSVYEQYF.

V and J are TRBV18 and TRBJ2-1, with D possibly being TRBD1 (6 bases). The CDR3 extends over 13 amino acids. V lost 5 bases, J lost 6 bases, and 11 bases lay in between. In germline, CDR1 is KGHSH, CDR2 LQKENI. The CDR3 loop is CASSGEQGNEQFF. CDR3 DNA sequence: TGTGCCAGCTCAGGCGAACAGGGCAATGAGCAGTTCTTC.